This T cell receptor (beta chain) emerged from a study of T cell responses to AZD1222 COVID-19 vaccine. General observations from the study: Just five to seven people given AZD1222 tested seropositive at baseline.

The V end was cut by 3 bases, the J end by 3 bases, with 6 bases between. This CDR3 is 13 amino acids long. The germline V gene has CDR1 MDHEN and CDR2 SYDVKM. Profiling relied on immunoSEQ multiplex PCR, and the TCRdb table lists in-frame clones only, not all of them. The sample has under 150,000 clones, roughly nine tenths seen once. Comments on this clone: Its antigen is as yet unknown.

The sequence derives from an adult who received the AZD1222 COVID-19 vaccine. V gene TRBV28 combines with J gene TRBJ1-5; D call uncertain. The specimen was peripheral blood, collected 28 days after the second AZD1222 dose. The DNA of the CDR3 is TGTGCCAGCAGTTTGTACGCCAATCAGCCCCAGCATTTT. This translates into CASSLYANQPQHF. Together with reference TRBV28 and TRBJ1-5, the CDR3 gives the full variable domain: DVKVTQSSRYLVKRTGEKVFLECVQDMDHENMFWYRQDPGLGLRLIYFSYDVKMKEKGDIPEGYSVSREKKERFSLILESASTNQTSMYLCASSLYANQPQHFGDGTRLSIL.